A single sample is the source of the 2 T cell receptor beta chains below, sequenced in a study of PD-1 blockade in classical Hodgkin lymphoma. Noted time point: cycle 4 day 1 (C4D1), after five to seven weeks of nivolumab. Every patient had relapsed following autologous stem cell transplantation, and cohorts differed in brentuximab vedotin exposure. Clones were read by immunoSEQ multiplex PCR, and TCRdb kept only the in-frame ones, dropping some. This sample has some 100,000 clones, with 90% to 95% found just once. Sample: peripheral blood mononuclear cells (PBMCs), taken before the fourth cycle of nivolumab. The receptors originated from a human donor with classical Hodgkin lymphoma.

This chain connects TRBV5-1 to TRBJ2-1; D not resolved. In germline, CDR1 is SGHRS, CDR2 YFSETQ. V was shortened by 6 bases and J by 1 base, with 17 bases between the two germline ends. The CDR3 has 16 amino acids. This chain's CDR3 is CASNQSRRRSYNEQFF. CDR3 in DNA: TGCGCCAGCAACCAGTCCAGGCGACGTTCCTACAATGAGCAGTTCTTC.

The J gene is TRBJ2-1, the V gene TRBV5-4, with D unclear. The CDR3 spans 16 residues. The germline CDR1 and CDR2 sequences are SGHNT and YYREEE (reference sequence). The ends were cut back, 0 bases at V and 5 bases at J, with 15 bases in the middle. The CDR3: CASSLGSPAPNNEQFF. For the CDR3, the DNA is TGTGCCAGCAGCTTGGGATCACCTGCCCCCAACAATGAGCAGTTCTTC.